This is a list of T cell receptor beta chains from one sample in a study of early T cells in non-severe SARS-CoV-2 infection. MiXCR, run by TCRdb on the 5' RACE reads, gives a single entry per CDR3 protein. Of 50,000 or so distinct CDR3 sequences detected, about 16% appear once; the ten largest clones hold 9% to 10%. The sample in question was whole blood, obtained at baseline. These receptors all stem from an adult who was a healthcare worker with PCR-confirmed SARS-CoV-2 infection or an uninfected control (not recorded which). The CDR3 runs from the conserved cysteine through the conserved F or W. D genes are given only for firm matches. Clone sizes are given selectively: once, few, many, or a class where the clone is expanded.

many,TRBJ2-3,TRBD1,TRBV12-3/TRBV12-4,CASTGTVDDTQYF,TGTGCCAGCACCGGGACAGTGGATGATACGCAGTATTTT
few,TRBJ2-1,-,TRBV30,CACLQGVGTRVNEQFF,TGTGCCTGCCTCCAGGGTGTCGGCACAAGGGTGAATGAGCAGTTCTTC
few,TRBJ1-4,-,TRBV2,CASSYSQTNEKLFF,TGTGCCAGCAGTTACAGTCAAACTAATGAAAAACTGTTTTTT
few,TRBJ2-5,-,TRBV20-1,CSAPPLGRGRTETQYF,TGCAGTGCTCCCCCACTCGGAAGGGGTCGAACAGAGACCCAGTACTTC
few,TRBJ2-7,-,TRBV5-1,CASSFEGKGEQYF,TGCGCCAGCAGCTTTGAAGGAAAAGGCGAGCAGTACTTC
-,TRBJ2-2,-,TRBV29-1,CSVAARANTGELFF,TGCAGCGTAGCGGCGAGGGCGAACACCGGGGAGCTGTTTTTT
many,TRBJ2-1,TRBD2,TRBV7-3,CASSLTTTSGTYNEQFF,TGTGCCAGCAGCTTAACGACGACTAGCGGTACTTACAATGAGCAGTTCTTC
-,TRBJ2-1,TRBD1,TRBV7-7,CASSRDRGGNEQFF,TGTGCTAGCAGTCGGGACAGGGGGGGGAATGAGCAGTTCTTC
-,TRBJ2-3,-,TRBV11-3,CASSWFSGDTQYF,TGTGCCAGCAGCTGGTTCTCGGGGGATACGCAGTATTTT
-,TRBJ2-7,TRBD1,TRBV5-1,CASSPDRTYEQYF,TGCGCCAGCAGCCCGGACAGGACCTACGAGCAGTACTTC
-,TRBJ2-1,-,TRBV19,CASSMARGGEFF,TGTGCCAGTAGTATGGCGAGGGGGGGCGAGTTCTTC
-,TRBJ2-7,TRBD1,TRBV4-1,CASSLPRDSRDYEQYF,TGCGCCAGCAGCCTTCCCCGGGACAGCAGGGACTACGAGCAGTACTTC
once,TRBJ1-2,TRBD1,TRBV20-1,CSASGTANYGYTF,TGCAGTGCCTCCGGGACAGCTAACTATGGCTACACCTTC
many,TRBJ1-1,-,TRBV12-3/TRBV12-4,CASSPQTGNTEAFF,TGTGCCAGCAGTCCTCAGACAGGGAACACTGAAGCTTTCTTT
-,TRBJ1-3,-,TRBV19,CASSIRWDPFSGNTIYF,TGTGCCAGTAGTATCAGATGGGATCCCTTCTCTGGAAACACCATATATTTT
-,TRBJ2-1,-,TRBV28,CASSLSLLDQQFF,TGTGCCAGCAGTTTATCCCTCCTAGACCAGCAGTTCTTC
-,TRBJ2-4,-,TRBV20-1,CSASRTGAKNIQYF,TGCAGTGCTAGTAGGACGGGAGCCAAAAACATTCAGTACTTC
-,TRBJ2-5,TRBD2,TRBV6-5,CASSQRTSGRETQYF,TGTGCCAGCAGTCAGAGGACTAGCGGGAGGGAGACCCAGTACTTC
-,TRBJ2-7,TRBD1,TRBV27,CASSRQGGAYEQYF,TGTGCCAGCAGTCGACAGGGGGGGGCCTACGAGCAGTACTTC
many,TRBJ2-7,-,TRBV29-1,CSVEVSSSYEQYF,TGCAGCGTTGAAGTAAGTTCTTCGTACGAGCAGTACTTC
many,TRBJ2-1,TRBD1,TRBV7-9,CASSSGQGDNEQFF,TGTGCCAGCAGCTCGGGACAGGGTGACAATGAGCAGTTCTTC
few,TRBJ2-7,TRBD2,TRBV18,CASSPTSGSYEQYF,TGTGCCAGCTCACCCACTAGCGGGAGCTACGAGCAGTACTTC
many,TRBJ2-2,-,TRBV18,CASSPNVVTSTNTGELFF,TGTGCCAGCTCACCGAATGTCGTAACTTCCACGAACACCGGGGAGCTGTTTTTT
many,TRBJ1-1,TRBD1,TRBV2,CASLGQGEAFF,TGTGCCAGCCTCGGACAGGGTGAAGCTTTCTTT
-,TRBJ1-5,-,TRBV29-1,CSARGSNQPQHF,TGCAGCGCACGGGGGAGCAATCAGCCCCAGCATTTT
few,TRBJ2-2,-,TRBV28,CASSLGGRGNGELFF,TGTGCCAGCAGTTTAGGTGGAAGGGGAAACGGGGAGCTGTTTTTT
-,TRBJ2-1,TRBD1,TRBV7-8,CASSSAMDRGLYNEQFF,TGTGCCAGCAGCTCCGCTATGGACAGGGGCCTCTACAATGAGCAGTTCTTC
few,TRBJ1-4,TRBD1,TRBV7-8,CASSFGTGRSNEKLFF,TGTGCCAGCAGCTTCGGGACAGGCCGTTCTAATGAAAAACTGTTTTTT
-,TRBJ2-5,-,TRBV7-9,CASGKTGTQETQYF,TGTGCCAGCGGAAAGACAGGGACTCAAGAGACCCAGTACTTC
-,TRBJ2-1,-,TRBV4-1,CASSSDGSPYNEQFF,TGCGCCAGCAGTTCGGACGGTAGTCCCTACAATGAGCAGTTCTTC
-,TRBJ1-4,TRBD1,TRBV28,CASSRTGDLGKLFF,TGTGCCAGCAGCCGGACAGGGGACCTTGGGAAACTGTTTTTT
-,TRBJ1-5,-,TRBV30,CAWSGLGGSNQPQHF,TGTGCCTGGAGTGGGCTGGGGGGAAGCAATCAGCCCCAGCATTTT
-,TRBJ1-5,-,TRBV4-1,CASSQVRGAQGLNQPQHF,TGCGCCAGCAGCCAAGTCCGAGGAGCGCAGGGCCTTAATCAGCCCCAGCATTTT
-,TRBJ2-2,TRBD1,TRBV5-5,CASSLGTGGTGELFF,TGTGCCAGCAGCCTAGGGACAGGAGGCACCGGGGAGCTGTTTTTT
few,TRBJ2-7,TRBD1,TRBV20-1,CSAQPGQGTYEQYF,TGCAGTGCTCAACCGGGACAGGGGACCTACGAGCAGTACTTC
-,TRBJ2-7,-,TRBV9,CASSPHTTRTDYEQYF,TGTGCCAGCAGCCCCCACACGACTAGGACAGACTACGAGCAGTACTTC